The rows below give T cell receptor beta chains drawn from one sample of a study of PD-L1 blockade in urothelial cancer. Assay: immunoSEQ multiplex PCR; the TCRdb copy retains only in-frame clones and omits some. The table has about 45,000 clones, more than 80% seen once; the top ten hold 6% to 8%. This material consisted of PBMCs, taken around atezolizumab (anti-PD-L1) treatment. The origin of the receptors is a man in his 70s with urothelial cancer. CDR3s include the opening cysteine and the closing phenylalanine or tryptophan. Each record gives: V gene, D gene, J gene, clone size, CDR3 protein, CDR3 DNA. D genes are given only for firm matches. Size tells how often a clone was seen (once, few, many) or the class of an expanded clone, and some rows leave it out.

>TRBV15|-|TRBJ2-1|once
CATSRDWVTRDNEQFF
TGTGCCACCAGCAGAGATTGGGTTACTAGGGACAATGAGCAGTTCTTC
>TRBV9|TRBD1|TRBJ1-3|-
CASSASGTGTGNTIYF
TGTGCCAGCAGCGCCTCCGGGACAGGGACTGGAAACACCATATATTTT
>TRBV23-1|TRBD1|TRBJ2-6|-
CASSQSLSRGPGANVLTF
TGCGCCAGCAGTCAATCGTTGAGCAGGGGGCCTGGGGCCAACGTCCTGACTTTC
>TRBV11-2|-|TRBJ1-3|-
CASSPMGRGASGNTIYF
TGTGCCAGCAGCCCCATGGGGCGGGGGGCGAGTGGAAACACCATATATTTT
>TRBV15|-|TRBJ2-3|-
CATSREIQPDTQYF
TGTGCCACCAGCAGAGAGATACAGCCAGATACGCAGTATTTT
>TRBV25-1|TRBD1|TRBJ1-2|-
CASSANFGTGGIYGYTF
TGTGCCAGCAGTGCAAATTTCGGGACAGGGGGCATCTATGGCTACACCTTC
>TRBV30|TRBD2|TRBJ2-7|-
CAWASGPYEQYF
TGTGCCTGGGCTAGCGGACCCTACGAGCAGTACTTC
>TRBV25-1|TRBD1|TRBJ1-4|-
CASNRGSNEKLFF
TGTGCCAGCAACAGGGGCTCTAATGAAAAACTGTTTTTT
>TRBV4-1|TRBD1|TRBJ2-2|-
CASSQGRGTGNTGELFF
TGCGCCAGCAGCCAAGGTAGAGGGACAGGCAACACCGGGGAGCTGTTTTTT
>TRBV9|-|TRBJ1-1|-
CASSVEHSMNTEAFF
TGTGCCAGCAGCGTAGAACACAGCATGAACACTGAAGCTTTCTTT
>TRBV6-5|-|TRBJ1-4|-
CASSYGQVNEKLFF
TGTGCCAGCAGTTACGGGCAGGTGAATGAAAAACTGTTTTTT
>TRBV12-5|TRBD2|TRBJ2-3|-
CASGPGTSGRAGSTQYF
TGTGCTAGTGGTCCTGGGACTAGCGGGAGGGCTGGGAGTACGCAGTATTTT
>TRBV28|TRBD2|TRBJ2-5|-
CASALVGGLKETQYF
TGTGCCAGCGCTCTCGTGGGAGGGCTCAAAGAGACCCAGTACTTC
>TRBV7-9|-|TRBJ2-7|-
CASSLDLGLLDQSF
TGTGCCAGCAGCTTAGATCTGGGACTCCTCGACCAGTCGTTC
>TRBV7-9|-|TRBJ2-1|-
CASSLVSERRYNEQFF
TGTGCCAGCAGCCTGGTGAGCGAGCGGAGATACAATGAGCAGTTCTTC
>TRBV5-4|TRBD2|TRBJ2-7|-
CASTLAGGGYEQYF
TGTGCCAGCACCCTAGCGGGAGGAGGATACGAGCAGTACTTC
>TRBV12-1|-|TRBJ2-7|-
CASSLEGLAGDLYEQYF
TGTGCCAGCAGCCTCGAGGGACTAGCGGGAGACCTCTACGAGCAGTACTTC
>TRBV19|-|TRBJ2-4|-
CASSSGDRDLTFQYF
TGTGCCAGTAGTTCCGGCGACCGGGACTTGACTTTTCAGTACTTC
>TRBV19|-|TRBJ1-1|few
CASSIRDRYTEAFF
TGTGCCAGTAGTATCAGAGACAGGTACACTGAAGCTTTCTTT
>TRBV18|TRBD2|TRBJ2-1|-
CASSPLRREGGYNEQFF
TGTGCCAGCTCACCATTAAGGCGGGAGGGAGGTTACAATGAGCAGTTCTTC
>TRBV6-1|TRBD1|TRBJ2-3|-
CASSTGGTDTQYF
TGTGCCAGCAGCACAGGGGGAACAGATACGCAGTATTTT
>TRBV7-9|-|TRBJ1-2|once
CASSLAAHPNYGYTF
TGTGCCAGCAGCTTAGCGGCACACCCCAACTATGGCTACACCTTC
>TRBV6-5|-|TRBJ1-5|-
CATGRDFSNQPQHF
TGTGCCACCGGGAGAGACTTTAGCAATCAGCCCCAGCATTTT
>TRBV9|TRBD2|TRBJ2-2|-
CASSGQGLAFRGELFF
TGTGCCAGCAGCGGTCAAGGACTAGCGTTTCGCGGGGAGCTGTTTTTT
>TRBV27|TRBD1|TRBJ2-3|-
CASSWTGDTDTQYF
TGTGCCAGCAGTTGGACAGGGGACACAGATACGCAGTATTTT
>TRBV18|TRBD1|TRBJ2-7|-
CASSRGTGSQEQYF
TGTGCCAGCTCCCGGGGGACAGGGTCGCAAGAGCAGTACTTC
>TRBV5-6|-|TRBJ1-2|-
CASRGRGNYGYTF
TGTGCCAGCAGAGGAAGGGGGAACTATGGCTACACCTTC
>TRBV2|TRBD2|TRBJ2-1|-
CASRRLAGAYNEQFF
TGTGCCAGCAGGCGACTAGCGGGAGCCTACAATGAGCAGTTCTTC
>TRBV28|-|TRBJ2-5|-
CASSPAGGRWETQYF
TGTGCCAGCAGCCCCGCCGGGGGGCGGTGGGAGACCCAGTACTTC
>TRBV29-1|-|TRBJ2-2|-
CSVVPRNTGELFF
TGCAGCGTTGTACCCAGGAACACCGGGGAGCTGTTTTTT
>TRBV5-1|-|TRBJ1-4|-
CASSLGGRAEKLFF
TGCGCCAGCAGCTTGGGGGGGCGGGCGGAAAAACTGTTTTTT
>TRBV5-1|-|TRBJ2-1|-
CASSLLASEYNEQFF
TGCGCCAGCAGCCTTTTGGCTAGCGAATACAATGAGCAGTTCTTC
>TRBV28|TRBD1|TRBJ1-5|once
CASTRLRTGYNQPQHF
TGTGCCAGCACCCGGCTTCGGACAGGGTACAATCAGCCCCAGCATTTT
>TRBV7-9|-|TRBJ2-3|-
CASSFLVGADTQYF
TGTGCCAGCAGCTTTCTGGTCGGTGCAGATACGCAGTATTTT
>TRBV11-2|-|TRBJ2-7|-
CASSLRGHEQYF
TGTGCCAGCAGCTTAAGGGGCCACGAGCAGTACTTC
>TRBV28|-|TRBJ2-1|once
CASSLVTGYNEQFF
TGTGCCAGCAGTTTAGTGACAGGCTACAATGAGCAGTTCTTC
>TRBV5-1|TRBD1|TRBJ2-6|-
CASSSNSKAGGAGANVLTF
TGCGCCAGCAGCTCCAATTCTAAGGCAGGGGGCGCAGGGGCCAACGTCCTGACTTTC
>TRBV7-6|-|TRBJ2-5|-
CASSPGRGRFQETQYF
TGTGCCAGCAGCCCAGGCCGGGGTCGCTTCCAAGAGACCCAGTACTTC